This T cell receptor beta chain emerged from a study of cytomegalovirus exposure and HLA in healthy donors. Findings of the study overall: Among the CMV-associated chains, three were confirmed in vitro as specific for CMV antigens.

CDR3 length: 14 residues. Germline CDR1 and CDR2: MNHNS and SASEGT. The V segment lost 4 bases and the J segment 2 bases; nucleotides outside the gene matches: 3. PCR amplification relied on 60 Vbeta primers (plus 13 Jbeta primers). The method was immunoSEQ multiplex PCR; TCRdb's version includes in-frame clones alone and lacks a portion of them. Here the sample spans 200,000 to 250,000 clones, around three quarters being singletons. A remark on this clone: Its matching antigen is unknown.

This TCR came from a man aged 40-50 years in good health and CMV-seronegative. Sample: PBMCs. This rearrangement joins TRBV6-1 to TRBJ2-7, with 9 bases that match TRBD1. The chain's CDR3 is CASSGGTGTYEQYF. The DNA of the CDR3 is TGTGCCAGCAGTGGCGGGACAGGGACCTACGAGCAGTACTTC.